This TCR beta chain is drawn from a study of response to subunit inactivated influenza vaccine. Overall study findings and caveats: Authors suggested each seasonal flu vaccination may recruit only limited numbers of new T cells.

Details on this clonotype: Its specificity is not known. The junction does not match germline at one end; this may be a read error.

TCRdb re-called the RT-PCR reads with MiXCR, one entry per CDR3 protein. Among 450,000 to 600,000 distinct CDR3 sequences, 15% to 20% were seen once, and the ten largest hold approximately 3%. The source of this sequence is a man aged 50 to 75 who received an inactivated influenza vaccine. Sequenced material: CD4+ T cells sorted from PBMCs, taken approximately 25 months after vaccination.

The CDR3 is CASSLGIGSDTQYF. The CDR3 nucleotides read TGTGCGAGCAGCTTAGGGATTGGGTCAGATACGCAGTATTTT. This rearrangement joins TRBV5-6 to TRBJ2-3; D uncertain. The CDR3 loop spans 14 amino acids. The germline V gene encodes CDR1 SGHDT and CDR2 YYEEEE.